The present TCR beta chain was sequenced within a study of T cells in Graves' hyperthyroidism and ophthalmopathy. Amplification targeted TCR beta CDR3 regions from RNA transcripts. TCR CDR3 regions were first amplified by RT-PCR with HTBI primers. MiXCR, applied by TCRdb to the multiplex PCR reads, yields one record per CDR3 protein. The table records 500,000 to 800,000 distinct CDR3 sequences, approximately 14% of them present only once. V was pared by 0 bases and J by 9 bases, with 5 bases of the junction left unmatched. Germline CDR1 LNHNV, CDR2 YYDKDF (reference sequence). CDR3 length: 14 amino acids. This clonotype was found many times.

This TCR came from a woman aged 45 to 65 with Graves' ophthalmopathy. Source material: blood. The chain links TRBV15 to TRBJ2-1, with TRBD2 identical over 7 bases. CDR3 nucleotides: TGTGCCACCAGCAGAGAGGGGGGGAGCTTTGAGCAGTTCTTC. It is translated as CATSREGGSFEQFF.